The clone carrying this T cell receptor (beta chain) was counted between two and nine times. No antigen is known for it. Then a second PCR, running about 6 to 12 cycles, was carried out with a sample-barcoded 5' primer and a J-beta primer mix. From each sample, at least 3 million paired-end reads containing CDR3 were obtained. TCRdb reprocessed the 5' RACE reads via MiXCR and lists one record per CDR3 protein. The sample includes about 970,000 distinct CDR3 sequences, roughly 51% of them seen just once. The record originates from a study of blood T cells in healthy people across ages. Broader study findings: The study regarded diversity estimates from one million T cells as underestimates.

CDR1 and CDR2 (germline): SQVTM, ANQGSEA. This CDR3 is built from 14 residues. V dropped 6 bases and J dropped 3; count of bases not matched to a gene: 7. Every participating donor contributed approximately 9.5 milliliters of peripheral blood through a draw. The chain couples TRBV29-1 to TRBJ2-1; TRBD1 matches 8 bases. The origin of this receptor is a woman between 55 and 75 years old in good health. Material: blood. CDR3 sequence (DNA): TGCAGCGTCGTCCAGGGGGCCCTCTACAATGAGCAGTTCTTC. Translation: CSVVQGALYNEQFF.